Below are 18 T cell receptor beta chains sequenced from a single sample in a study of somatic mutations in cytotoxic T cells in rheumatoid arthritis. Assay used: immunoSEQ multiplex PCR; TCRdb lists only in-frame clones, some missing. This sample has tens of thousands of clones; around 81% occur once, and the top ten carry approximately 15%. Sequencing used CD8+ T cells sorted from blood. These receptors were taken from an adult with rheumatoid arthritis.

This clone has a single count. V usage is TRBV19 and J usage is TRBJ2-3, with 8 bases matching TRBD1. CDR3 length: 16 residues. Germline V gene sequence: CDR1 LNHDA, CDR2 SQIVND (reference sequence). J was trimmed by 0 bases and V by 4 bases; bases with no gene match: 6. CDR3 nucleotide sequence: TGTGCCAGTAGTACGACAGGGGTGGAGAGCACAGATACGCAGTATTTT. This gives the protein CASSTTGVESTDTQYF. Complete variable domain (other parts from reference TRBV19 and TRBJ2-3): DGGITQSPKYLFRKEGQNVTLSCEQNLNHDAMYWYRQDPGQGLRLIYYSQIVNDFQKGDIAEGYSVSREKKESFPLTVTSAQKNPTAFYLCASSTTGVESTDTQYFGPGTRLTVL.

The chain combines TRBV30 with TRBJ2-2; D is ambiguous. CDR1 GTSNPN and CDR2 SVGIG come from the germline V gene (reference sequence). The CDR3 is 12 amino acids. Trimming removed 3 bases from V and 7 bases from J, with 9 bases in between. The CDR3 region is CAWRTLGGELFF. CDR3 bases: TGTGCCTGGAGGACCCTGGGCGGGGAGCTGTTTTTT.

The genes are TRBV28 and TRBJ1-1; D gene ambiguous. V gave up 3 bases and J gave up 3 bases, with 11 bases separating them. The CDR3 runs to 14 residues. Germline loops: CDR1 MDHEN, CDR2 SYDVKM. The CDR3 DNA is TGTGCCAGCAGTTTTCTACAGCCACACACTGAAGCTTTCTTT. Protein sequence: CASSFLQPHTEAFF.

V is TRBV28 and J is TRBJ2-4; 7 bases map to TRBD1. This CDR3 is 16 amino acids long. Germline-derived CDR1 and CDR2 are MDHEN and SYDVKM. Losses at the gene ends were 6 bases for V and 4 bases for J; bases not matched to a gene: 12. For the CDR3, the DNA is TGTGCCAGCAGCCCCGAGGGCAGGGGGTTAAAAAACATTCAGTACTTC. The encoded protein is CASSPEGRGLKNIQYF.

The CDR3 loop is CASKGTVGAPYEQYV. In DNA form, the CDR3 reads TGTGCCAGTAAGGGGACAGTGGGAGCCCCCTACGAGCAGTACGTC. This chain joins TRBV10-3 and TRBJ2-7; 7 positions match TRBD1. The trim removed 10 bases at V and 2 bases at J, leaving 14 bases unmatched. Germline V gene lookup returns CDR1 ENHRY and CDR2 SYGVKD. This CDR3 spans 15 amino acids.

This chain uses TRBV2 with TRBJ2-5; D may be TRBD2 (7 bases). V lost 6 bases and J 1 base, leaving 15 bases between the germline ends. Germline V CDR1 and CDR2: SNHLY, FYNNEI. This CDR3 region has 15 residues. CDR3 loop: CASSGGGGPQETQYF. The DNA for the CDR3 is TGTGCCAGCAGCGGAGGGGGGGGACCCCAAGAGACCCAGTACTTC.

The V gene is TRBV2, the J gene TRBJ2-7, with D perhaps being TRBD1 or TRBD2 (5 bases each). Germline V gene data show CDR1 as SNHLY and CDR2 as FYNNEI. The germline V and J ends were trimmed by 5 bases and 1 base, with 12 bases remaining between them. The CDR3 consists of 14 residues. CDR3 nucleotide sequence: TGTGCCAGCAGTCCTCGGGGCAGGTCCTACGAGCAGTACGTC. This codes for CASSPRGRSYEQYV.

CDR3 protein: CASSLSRTNTGELFF. Written as DNA, the CDR3 is TGTGCCAGCAGCTTATCGCGAACAAACACCGGGGAGCTGTTTTTT. V gene TRBV7-9 combines with J gene TRBJ2-2; no definite D call. Per germline, CDR1 SEHNR and CDR2 FQNEAQ (reference sequence). This CDR3 comprises 15 residues. Trimming left V 2 bases short and J 2 bases short, with 9 bases between.

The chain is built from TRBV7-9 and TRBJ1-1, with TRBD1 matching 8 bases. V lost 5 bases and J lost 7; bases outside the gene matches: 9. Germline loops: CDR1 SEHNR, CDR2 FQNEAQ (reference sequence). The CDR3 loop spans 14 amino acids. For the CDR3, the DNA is TGTGCCAGCAGCGCTACAGGGGGTGAAGGTGAAGCTTTCTTT. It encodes CASSATGGEGEAFF. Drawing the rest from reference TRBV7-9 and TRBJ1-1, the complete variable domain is DTGVSQNPRHKITKRGQNVTFRCDPISEHNRLYWYRQTLGQGPEFLTYFQNEAQLEKSRLLSDRFSAERPKGSFSTLEIQRTEQGDSAMYLCASSATGGEGEAFFGQGTRLTVV.

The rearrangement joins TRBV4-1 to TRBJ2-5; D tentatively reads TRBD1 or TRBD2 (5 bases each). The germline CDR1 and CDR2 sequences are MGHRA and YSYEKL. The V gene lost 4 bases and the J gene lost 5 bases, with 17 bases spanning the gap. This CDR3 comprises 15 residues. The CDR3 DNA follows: TGCGCCAGCAGCCCTACGTTGGGGACCCCGGAGACCCAGTACTTC. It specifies CASSPTLGTPETQYF.

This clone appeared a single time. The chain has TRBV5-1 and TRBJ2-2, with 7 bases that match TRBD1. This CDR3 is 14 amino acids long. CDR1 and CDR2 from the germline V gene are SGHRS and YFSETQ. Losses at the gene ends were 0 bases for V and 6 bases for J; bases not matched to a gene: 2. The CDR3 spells CASSLDQGAGELFF. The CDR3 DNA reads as TGCGCCAGCAGCTTGGATCAGGGGGCCGGGGAGCTGTTTTTT.

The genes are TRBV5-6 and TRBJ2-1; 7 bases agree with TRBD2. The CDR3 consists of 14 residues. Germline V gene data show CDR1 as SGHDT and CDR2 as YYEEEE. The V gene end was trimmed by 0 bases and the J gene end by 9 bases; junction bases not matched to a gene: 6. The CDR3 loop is CASSLAGGAVEQFF. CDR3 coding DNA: TGTGCCAGCAGCTTGGCGGGGGGAGCGGTTGAGCAGTTCTTC.

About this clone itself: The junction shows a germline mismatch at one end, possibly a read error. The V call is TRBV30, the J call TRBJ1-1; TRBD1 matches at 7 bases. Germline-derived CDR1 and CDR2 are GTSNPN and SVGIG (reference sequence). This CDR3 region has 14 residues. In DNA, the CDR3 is TGTGCCTGGAGTCACGGGACAGCGAACACTGTAGCTTTCTTT. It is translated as CAWSHGTANTVAFF.

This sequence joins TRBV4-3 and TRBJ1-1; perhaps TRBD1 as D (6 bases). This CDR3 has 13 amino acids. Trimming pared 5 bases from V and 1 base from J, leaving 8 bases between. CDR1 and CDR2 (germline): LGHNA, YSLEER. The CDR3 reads CASSVTGNTEAFF. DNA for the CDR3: TGCGCCAGCAGCGTGACAGGGAACACTGAAGCTTTCTTT.

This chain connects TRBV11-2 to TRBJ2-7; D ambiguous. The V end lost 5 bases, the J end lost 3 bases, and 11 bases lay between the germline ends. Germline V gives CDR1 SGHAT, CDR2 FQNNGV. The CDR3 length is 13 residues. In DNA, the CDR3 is TGTGCCAGCAGCCCCGGACCGCACTACGAGCAGTACGTC. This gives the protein CASSPGPHYEQYV.

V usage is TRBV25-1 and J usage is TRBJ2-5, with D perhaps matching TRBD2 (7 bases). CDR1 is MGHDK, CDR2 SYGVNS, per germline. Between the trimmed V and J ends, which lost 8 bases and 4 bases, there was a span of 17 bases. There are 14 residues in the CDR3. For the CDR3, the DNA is TGTGCCAGCGGCGAGGAGGGGGAGGGAGAGACCCAGTACTTC. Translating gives CASGEEGEGETQYF.

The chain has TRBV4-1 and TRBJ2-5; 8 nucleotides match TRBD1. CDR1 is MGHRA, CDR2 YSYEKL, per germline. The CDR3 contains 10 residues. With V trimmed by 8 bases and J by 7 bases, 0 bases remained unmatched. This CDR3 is CASGQGTQYF. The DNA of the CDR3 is TGCGCCAGCGGACAGGGGACCCAGTACTTC.

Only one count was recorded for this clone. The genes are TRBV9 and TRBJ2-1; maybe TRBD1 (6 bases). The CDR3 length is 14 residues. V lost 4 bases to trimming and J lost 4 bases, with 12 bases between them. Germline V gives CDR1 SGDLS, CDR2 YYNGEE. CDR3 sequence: CASSSRTEYNEQFF. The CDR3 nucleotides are TGTGCCAGCAGCTCCAGGACAGAGTACAATGAGCAGTTCTTC.